The 25 T cell receptor beta chains below come from one sample, sequenced in a study of T cell responses to AZD1222 COVID-19 vaccine (dated by TCRdb to 2020 to 2022). The intended sense of this specimen's time point label: baseline before first vaccination. Library creation used the immunoSEQ multiplex PCR assay. What TCRdb holds here is the immuneACCESS table cut down to in-frame rearrangements. Part of the clones is not present; checked against another copy, under half of the missing clones reflect an unresolved V gene, and the others are unexplained. For this sample there are roughly 81,000 clones; approximately 88% appear just once. The ten largest clonotypes hold approximately 15% of the sample. The material sequenced was peripheral blood, taken on day 0 of AZD1222 vaccination. The receptors stem from an adult in good health.

This sequence joins TRBV6-2 or TRBV6-3 and TRBJ1-2, with D possibly being TRBD1 (6 bases). Germline V gene lookup returns CDR1 MNHEY and CDR2 SVGEGT. The CDR3 is 15 amino acids. Trimming removed 6 bases from V and 5 bases from J, with 19 bases in between. In nucleotides, the CDR3 is TGTGCCAGCAGATACCACACAGGGAGTATTTATGGCTACACCTTC. Translating gives CASRYHTGSIYGYTF.

This chain joins TRBV5-4 and TRBJ2-3; D ambiguous. This CDR3 region has 14 residues. Per germline, CDR1 SGHNT and CDR2 YYREEE (reference sequence). The V and J ends lost 1 base and 3 bases respectively, with 9 bases between them. The CDR3: CASSLYSRTDTQYF. CDR3 nucleotides: TGTGCCAGCAGCTTGTATTCGAGGACAGATACGCAGTATTTT.

This chain uses TRBV11-2 with TRBJ2-1, with D unclear. Germline assignment: CDR1 SGHAT and CDR2 FQNNGV. The CDR3 has 14 residues. The V gene lost 5 bases and the J gene lost 2 bases, with 10 bases spanning the gap. CDR3 in DNA: TGTGCCAGCAGCCCCCTAGTGGCCTACAATGAGCAGTTCTTC. It specifies CASSPLVAYNEQFF.

J is TRBJ1-4 and V is TRBV5-6, with D uncertain. Trimming removed 0 bases at V and 1 base at J, with 4 bases between. The CDR3 is 14 amino acids. Germline V CDR1 and CDR2: SGHDT, YYEEEE. The DNA for the CDR3 is TGTGCCAGCAGCTTGGCGGGAACTAATGAAAAACTGTTTTTT. Translated: CASSLAGTNEKLFF.

The V gene is TRBV9, the J gene TRBJ2-5, with 7 bases matching TRBD1. The CDR3 has 12 amino acids. Germline lookup yields CDR1 SGDLS and CDR2 YYNGEE. The J segment lost 2 bases and the V segment lost 7 bases, leaving 2 bases of the junction unmatched. DNA of the CDR3: TGTGCCAGCGGACAGGCACAAGAGACCCAGTACTTC. This translates into CASGQAQETQYF.

V gene TRBV28 combines with J gene TRBJ1-6; D uncertain. CDR3 length: 15 amino acids. V lost 0 bases and J lost 0, with 3 bases in between. Germline lookup yields CDR1 MDHEN and CDR2 SYDVKM. The CDR3 nucleotides read TGTGCCAGCAGTTTATGGGGCTCCTATAATTCACCCCTCCACTTT. Residues: CASSLWGSYNSPLHF.

V gene TRBV7-2 combines with J gene TRBJ1-5; TRBD1 is a possible D gene (5 bases). V lost 8 bases and J lost 6, with 11 bases in between. CDR1 and CDR2 (germline): SGHTA, FQGNSA. There are 12 residues in the CDR3. The CDR3 protein is CASETRGQPQHF. The CDR3 bases are TGTGCCAGCGAAACGAGGGGTCAGCCCCAGCATTTT.

The chain links TRBV5-1 to TRBJ2-1; 12 bases are shared with TRBD1. This CDR3 spans 15 amino acids. Trimming took 5 bases from V and 5 from J; bases not matched to a gene: 5. Germline values: CDR1 SGHRS, CDR2 YFSETQ. The DNA for the CDR3 is TGCGCCAGCAGGGAAGGGACAGGGGGCCACAATGAGCAGTTCTTC. Translation: CASREGTGGHNEQFF.

This clone is medium-sized in the sample. This sequence joins TRBV28 and TRBJ2-7, with a weak D call TRBD2 (6 bases). The germline V gene has CDR1 MDHEN and CDR2 SYDVKM. Deletions cut 3 bases from V and 5 bases from J, with 14 bases between. This CDR3 is 14 amino acids long. The CDR3 DNA reads as TGTGCCAGCAGTTTGCGGGAAGGGAGGAACGAGCAGTACTTC. The encoded protein is CASSLREGRNEQYF.

The CDR3 DNA reads as TGTGCCAGCAGCTACCGACCGGGACTAGCTATGAGCTCCTACAATGAGCAGTTCTTC. It specifies CASSYRPGLAMSSYNEQFF. V is TRBV7-9 and J is TRBJ2-1; TRBD2 matches 9 bases. CDR1 SEHNR and CDR2 FQNEAQ come from the germline V gene (reference sequence). With 4 bases clipped from V and 0 bases from J, the junction kept 13 bases outside the gene matches. This CDR3 region has 19 residues.

This chain connects TRBV9 to TRBJ1-3; 8 bases are a match to TRBD1. This CDR3 contains 17 residues. Germline V gives CDR1 SGDLS, CDR2 YYNGEE. V was clipped by 4 bases and J by 0 bases; unmatched bases: 9. The CDR3 DNA follows: TGTGCCAGCAGCAGACCGGGACAGGCCCTCTCTGGAAACACCATATATTTT. Translated, it gives CASSRPGQALSGNTIYF.

V usage is TRBV2 and J usage is TRBJ2-1; possible D gene TRBD1, 6 bases. Trimming stripped 5 bases from V and 6 bases from J, with 17 bases between. CDR1 SNHLY and CDR2 FYNNEI come from the germline V gene. This CDR3 comprises 15 residues. CDR3 region: CASSTGTLLVNEQFF. The CDR3 nucleotides are TGTGCCAGCAGTACAGGGACCCTCCTCGTCAATGAGCAGTTCTTC.

V is TRBV6-1 and J is TRBJ1-5; no clear D. Germline lookup yields CDR1 MNHNS and CDR2 SASEGT. This CDR3 region has 15 residues. Trimming took off 2 bases at V and 3 bases at J, with 11 bases between the two ends. The CDR3 sequence is CASSEFPQSNQPQHF. The CDR3 DNA reads TGTGCCAGCAGTGAATTTCCCCAATCCAATCAGCCCCAGCATTTT.

This clone has more than one count but fewer than ten. CDR3 coding DNA: TGTGCCAGCAGTTACTCGCAGGGACGGTCGAATGAGCAGTTCTTC. Translation: CASSYSQGRSNEQFF. The chain uses TRBV6-5 and TRBJ2-1; D tentatively fits TRBD1 or TRBD2 (5 bases each). The germline gives CDR1 MNHEY, CDR2 SVGAGI. The V and J ends lost 0 bases and 7 bases respectively, with 13 bases between them. This CDR3 has 15 amino acids.

The chain couples TRBV5-1 to TRBJ2-3; tentatively, D is TRBD2 (6 bases). Trimming removed 4 bases at V and 0 bases at J, with 12 bases between. The CDR3 is 15 amino acids. CDR1 is SGHRS and CDR2 is YFSETQ in the germline V gene. CDR3 loop: CASSPGLTSTDTQYF. The CDR3 region has the DNA TGCGCCAGCAGCCCGGGACTTACTAGCACAGATACGCAGTATTTT.

The V and J genes are TRBV10-2 and TRBJ2-1, with 9 bases aligning to TRBD2. Trimming cost V 5 bases and J 5 bases; bases outside gene matches: 4. The CDR3 consists of 14 residues. The germline V gene has CDR1 WSHSY and CDR2 SAAADI. The CDR3 reads CASSFSGSDNEQFF. CDR3 bases: TGCGCCAGCAGTTTTAGCGGGAGTGACAATGAGCAGTTCTTC.

The CDR3 coding sequence is TGTGCCAGCAGCCTCACAGGGAATGAAAAACTGTTTTTT. Its protein product is CASSLTGNEKLFF. The rearrangement joins TRBV7-9 to TRBJ1-4; D is possibly TRBD1 (6 bases). The V gene's germline CDR1 is SEHNR and CDR2 FQNEAQ (reference sequence). This CDR3 region has 13 residues. Trimming stripped 5 bases from V and 5 bases from J, with 9 bases between.

V and J are TRBV15 and TRBJ1-1; D is unclear. Germline V gives CDR1 LNHNV, CDR2 YYDKDF (reference sequence). The CDR3 length is 11 residues. V shed 0 bases and J shed 11 bases, with 7 bases lying between them. The CDR3 DNA reads as TGTGCCACCAGCAGAGATCGGGCGGCTTTCTTT. Residues: CATSRDRAAFF. The full variable domain, rest sourced from reference TRBV15 and TRBJ1-1, is DAMVIQNPRYQVTQFGKPVTLSCSQTLNHNVMYWYQQKSSQAPKLLFHYYDKDFNNEADTPDNFQSRRPNTSFCFLDIRSPGLGDTAMYLCATSRDRAAFFGQGTRLTVV.

As DNA, the CDR3 is TGTGCCAGCAGCCAAGTTGCGGGAGGGCCTCCCGGGGAGCTGTTTTTT. As protein: CASSQVAGGPPGELFF. The chain carries TRBV14 and TRBJ2-2, with TRBD2 matching 9 bases. Trimming cost V 1 base and J 6 bases; bases outside gene matches: 6. The germline V gene encodes CDR1 SGHDN and CDR2 FVKESK. The CDR3 totals 16 residues.

The sample holds one count of this clone. CDR3 in DNA: TGTGCCAGCAGCCAAGGTTTTGCAGACTCCTACGAGCAGTACTTC. Translation: CASSQGFADSYEQYF. The rearrangement links TRBV3-1 (or the pseudogene TRBV3-2) to TRBJ2-7, with unresolved D. The ends were cut back, 1 base at V and 0 bases at J, with 10 bases in the middle. CDR1 and CDR2 from the germline V gene are LGHDT and YNNKEL (reference sequence). This CDR3 is 15 amino acids long.

J is TRBJ1-1 and V is TRBV12-5; D unclear. Germline V CDR1 and CDR2: LGHNT, FRNRAP. CDR3 size: 12 residues. V was cut by 7 bases and J by 4 bases, with 10 bases left in between. The CDR3 region has the DNA TGTGCTAGTGCCCTAACTGGCACTGAAGCTTTCTTT. Its translation is CASALTGTEAFF.

Details on this clone: An end of the junction differs from the germline gene, which may be a read error. This chain links TRBV24-1 with TRBJ2-2, with a tentative D call TRBD1 (5 bases). The germline V gene has CDR1 KGHDR and CDR2 SFDVKD. This CDR3 is built from 16 residues. The CDR3 DNA reads as TGTGTCACCAGTGATTTTGGGCAGGGCCGCACCGGGGAGCTGTTTTTT. Its translation: CVTSDFGQGRTGELFF.

The rearrangement joins TRBV28 to TRBJ1-3, with 7 bases matching TRBD1. The CDR3 contains 16 residues. Germline V lookup: CDR1 MDHEN, CDR2 SYDVKM. The junction had 8 bases not matched to a gene; V was cut back by 6 bases and J by 0 bases. CDR3 DNA: TGTGCCAGCAGCGGGGGACAGCTAAACTCTGGAAACACCATATATTTT. Its protein product is CASSGGQLNSGNTIYF.

The rearrangement joins TRBV5-1 to TRBJ2-3; a weak D match, TRBD2 (6 bases). The CDR3 extends over 14 amino acids. Per germline, CDR1 SGHRS and CDR2 YFSETQ. Trimming stripped 4 bases from V and 3 bases from J, with 12 bases between. The CDR3 bases are TGCGCCAGCAGCATGGGACTGGAGACAGATACGCAGTATTTT. It encodes CASSMGLETDTQYF.

The genes are TRBV10-1 and TRBJ1-1; 9 nucleotides agree with TRBD1. This CDR3 is built from 19 residues. Germline CDR1 WNHNN, CDR2 SYGVQD (reference sequence). V dropped 3 bases and J dropped 3; count of bases not matched to a gene: 17. CDR3 region: CASSDPTTGTGWRYTEAFF. The CDR3 DNA reads TGCGCCAGCAGTGACCCAACGACTGGGACAGGGTGGCGGTACACTGAAGCTTTCTTT.